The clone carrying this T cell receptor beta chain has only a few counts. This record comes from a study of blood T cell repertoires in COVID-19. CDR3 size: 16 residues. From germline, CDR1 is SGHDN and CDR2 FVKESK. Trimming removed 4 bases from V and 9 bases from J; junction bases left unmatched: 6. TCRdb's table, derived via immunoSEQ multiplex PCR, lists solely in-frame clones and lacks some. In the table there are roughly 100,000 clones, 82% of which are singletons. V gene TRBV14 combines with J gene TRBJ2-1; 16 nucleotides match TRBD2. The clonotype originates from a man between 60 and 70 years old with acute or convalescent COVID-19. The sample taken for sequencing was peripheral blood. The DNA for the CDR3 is TGTGCCAGCAGCCCCGCGGGACTAGCGGGAGGGAGTGAGCAGTTCTTC. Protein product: CASSPAGLAGGSEQFF.